Each of the 22 T cell receptor beta chains below was sequenced from the same sample in a study of T cell responses to AZD1222 COVID-19 vaccine. The assay was immunoSEQ multiplex PCR, and TCRdb's table has in-frame clones only and misses some. The top ten clones hold 7.6% of a sample with fewer than 150,000 clones, roughly 88% of them seen once. This material consisted of peripheral blood, taken on day 0 of AZD1222 vaccination. These receptors came from an adult in good health.

The chain couples TRBV7-2 to TRBJ1-6; D ambiguous. Trimming stripped 6 bases from V and 1 base from J, with 7 bases between. There are 14 residues in the CDR3. The V gene's germline CDR1 is SGHTA and CDR2 FQGNSA. The CDR3 reads CASRGLSYNSPLHF. Here the CDR3 DNA reads TGTGCCAGCAGAGGGTTATCCTATAATTCACCCCTCCACTTT.

This clone was observed once. The chain carries TRBV10-3 and TRBJ2-3, with 12 bases that match TRBD2. After removal of 4 bases from V and 1 base from J, the junction contained 15 bases not matched to a gene. The CDR3 has 20 amino acids. CDR1 is ENHRY and CDR2 is SYGVKD in the germline V gene. CDR3 coding DNA: TGTGCCATCAGTGGGATTCGTGGACTAGCGGGGTTACAGGGCACAGATACGCAGTATTTT. Protein sequence: CAISGIRGLAGLQGTDTQYF.

On this clone itself: Sequence at one end of the junction differs from germline and may be a read error. The rearrangement joins TRBV5-1 to TRBJ2-3, with D tentatively TRBD1 (5 bases). CDR1 is SGHRS, CDR2 YFSETQ, per germline. The CDR3 is made up of 14 amino acids. Here the CDR3 DNA reads TGCGCCAGCAGCTTGGGGACATCAACAGGTACGCAGTATTTT. Its protein product is CASSLGTSTGTQYF.

The sample holds one count of this clone. This sequence joins TRBV10-1 and TRBJ2-3; 11 nucleotides agree with TRBD1. The CDR3 runs to 15 residues. J lost 2 bases, V lost 6 bases, and 4 bases had no gene match. The germline V gene encodes CDR1 WNHNN and CDR2 SYGVQD (reference sequence). In DNA, the CDR3 is TGCGCCAGCAGGAGGGGACAGGGGGACACAGATACGCAGTATTTT. This translates into CASRRGQGDTDTQYF.

A few counts support this clone. This chain uses TRBV6-4 with TRBJ2-1, with 9 bases that match TRBD2. Trimming at V came to 4 bases and at J to 9 bases, leaving 7 bases not matched to a gene. The CDR3 is 14 amino acids. In germline, CDR1 is MRHNA, CDR2 SNTAGT. CDR3 nucleotide sequence: TGTGCCAGCAGTGCTTTAGCGGGAGCAGCTGAGCAGTTCTTC. Translated, it gives CASSALAGAAEQFF.

The chain has TRBV6-5 and TRBJ2-1; perhaps TRBD2 as D (5 bases). Trimming removed 0 bases from V and 1 base from J, with 7 bases in between. Germline V lookup: CDR1 MNHEY, CDR2 SVGAGI. The CDR3 spans 15 residues. CDR3 protein: CASSYSGISYNEQFF. In nucleotides, the CDR3 is TGTGCCAGCAGTTACTCCGGGATTTCCTACAATGAGCAGTTCTTC.

The V and J genes are TRBV5-1 and TRBJ2-1, with 7 nucleotides matching TRBD1. The V gene's germline CDR1 is SGHRS and CDR2 YFSETQ. Trimming took 4 bases from V and 5 from J; bases not matched to a gene: 3. This CDR3 spans 13 amino acids. The CDR3 spells CASSPGTDNEQFF. In DNA, the CDR3 is TGCGCCAGCAGCCCTGGGACAGACAATGAGCAGTTCTTC.

The chain recombines TRBV2 with TRBJ1-4; D might be TRBD1 (5 bases). The CDR3 runs to 15 residues. Germline-derived CDR1 and CDR2 are SNHLY and FYNNEI. Trimming took 6 bases from V and 4 from J, leaving 15 bases between them. The CDR3 here is CASRQSRGGNEKLFF. The DNA of the CDR3 is TGTGCCAGCAGGCAAAGTCGGGGGGGTAATGAAAAACTGTTTTTT.

The chain employs TRBV12-5 and TRBJ2-3; tentatively, D is TRBD1 (6 bases). There are 13 residues in the CDR3. Trimming shortened V by 6 bases and J by 4 bases, and 11 bases separated the two germline ends. CDR1 and CDR2 from the germline V gene are LGHNT and FRNRAP. The CDR3 coding sequence is TGTGCTAGTGGCCGGACAGTTGCAGATACGCAGTATTTT. This codes for CASGRTVADTQYF.

CDR3 DNA: TGCGCCAGCAGCTTGGACAGGGGTATGGAGCAGTACTTC. It yields the protein CASSLDRGMEQYF. The chain is built from TRBV5-1 and TRBJ2-7; TRBD1 matches at 7 bases. This CDR3 comprises 13 residues. Germline V gives CDR1 SGHRS, CDR2 YFSETQ. V shed 0 bases, J shed 7 bases, and the junction held 4 bases outside the gene matches.

With regard to this clone: Different DNA sequences within this sample yield the same CDR3. CDR3 in amino acids: CASSLDSGNNSPLHF. CDR3 coding DNA: TGTGCCAGCAGCTTGGATTCAGGGAATAATTCACCCCTCCACTTT. The rearrangement links TRBV5-4 to TRBJ1-6, with TRBD1 as a possible D gene (5 bases). Germline CDR1 is SGHNT and CDR2 is YYREEE (reference sequence). This CDR3 comprises 15 residues. V lost 0 bases to trimming and J lost 5 bases, with 9 bases between them.

This chain links TRBV2 with TRBJ2-5; a weak D match, TRBD2 (6 bases). V was clipped by 6 bases and J by 3 bases, with 17 bases between them. The CDR3 extends over 15 amino acids. Germline V CDR1 and CDR2: SNHLY, FYNNEI. CDR3 nucleotides: TGTGCCAGCAGGCCGGGACTTCGAGGGGAAGAGACCCAGTACTTC. This codes for CASRPGLRGEETQYF.

V gene TRBV19 combines with J gene TRBJ2-5, with 8 nucleotides matching TRBD1. The junction had 6 bases not matched to a gene; V was cut back by 3 bases and J by 3 bases. Germline CDR1 reads LNHDA; CDR2 reads SQIVND (reference sequence). The CDR3 sequence is 15 residues long. For the CDR3, the DNA is TGTGCCAGTAGTATTTGGACAGGGAGAAAAGAGACCCAGTACTTC. Amino acid sequence: CASSIWTGRKETQYF.

The rearrangement joins TRBV7-2 to TRBJ1-2; TRBD1 is a possible D gene (6 bases). Germline V lookup: CDR1 SGHTA, CDR2 FQGNSA. The CDR3 is made up of 15 amino acids. Trimming pared 6 bases from V and 2 bases from J, leaving 16 bases between. CDR3 amino acids: CASRYPGANNYGYTF. The CDR3 bases are TGTGCCAGCAGATATCCGGGGGCGAACAACTATGGCTACACCTTC.

The CDR3 coding sequence is TGTGCCAGCAGCTTAGGGCGGACTAACTATGGCTACACCTTC. Protein sequence: CASSLGRTNYGYTF. This chain joins TRBV7-9 and TRBJ1-2; D call uncertain. V was shortened by 1 base and J by 0 bases, with 6 bases between the two germline ends. The CDR3 is 14 residues long. Germline-derived CDR1 and CDR2 are SEHNR and FQNEAQ (reference sequence).

This clone came up a few times. The V and J genes are TRBV5-1 and TRBJ2-1, with 9 bases identical to TRBD1. Germline trimming cut 4 bases from V and 6 bases from J; bases unmatched to any gene: 8. CDR3 size: 15 residues. The germline V gene has CDR1 SGHRS and CDR2 YFSETQ. CDR3 sequence: CASSPRGQGGNEQFF. CDR3 in DNA: TGCGCCAGCAGCCCGAGGGGACAGGGTGGCAATGAGCAGTTCTTC. Looking up the rest from reference TRBV5-1 and TRBJ2-1 gives the full variable domain: KAGVTQTPRYLIKTRGQQVTLSCSPISGHRSVSWYQQTPGQGLQFLFEYFSETQRNKGNFPGRFSGRQFSNSRSEMNVSTLELGDSALYLCASSPRGQGGNEQFFGPGTRLTVL.

V gene TRBV7-9 combines with J gene TRBJ2-7; 7 bases line up with TRBD2. Germline loops: CDR1 SEHNR, CDR2 FQNEAQ (reference sequence). V lost 5 bases, J lost 5 bases, and 6 bases stayed unmatched. The CDR3 runs 13 residues. The CDR3 loop reads CASSNSGTNEQYF. CDR3 nucleotide sequence: TGTGCCAGCAGCAACAGCGGGACTAACGAGCAGTACTTC.

The chain carries TRBV5-4 and TRBJ2-7, with 8 bases that match TRBD1. The CDR3 is 17 amino acids. After removal of 4 bases from V and 0 bases from J, the junction contained 12 bases not matched to a gene. Germline V gene lookup returns CDR1 SGHNT and CDR2 YYREEE (reference sequence). CDR3 region: CASSLFRDRKDSYEQYF. The CDR3 region has the DNA TGTGCCAGCAGCCTTTTCCGGGACAGGAAAGACTCCTACGAGCAGTACTTC.

The chain carries TRBV6-5 and TRBJ2-7; 7 bases line up with TRBD2. This CDR3 comprises 13 residues. The V gene's germline CDR1 is MNHEY and CDR2 SVGAGI. V lost 11 bases and J lost 1; bases outside the gene matches: 8. This CDR3 is CAVVAGASYEQYF. In DNA form, the CDR3 reads TGTGCCGTGGTAGCGGGTGCTTCCTACGAGCAGTACTTC.

This clone has only a few counts. The CDR3 DNA reads TGTGCCACCAGCCAGGGGTACGAGCAGTACTTC. Translating gives CATSQGYEQYF. The V gene is TRBV24-1, the J gene TRBJ2-7, with D tentatively TRBD1 (6 bases). CDR1 is KGHDR, CDR2 SFDVKD, per germline. The CDR3 runs 11 residues. With 7 bases removed from V and 4 bases from J, the gap between germline ends came to 7 bases.

This rearrangement joins TRBV7-2 to TRBJ2-3; weak D call: TRBD2 (6 bases). This CDR3 spans 15 amino acids. The V gene lost 3 bases and the J gene lost 0 bases, with 10 bases spanning the gap. CDR1 SGHTA and CDR2 FQGNSA come from the germline V gene. CDR3 DNA sequence: TGTGCCAGCAGCTTGGTAGCGGCTAGCACAGATACGCAGTATTTT. Its protein product is CASSLVAASTDTQYF.

The gene calls are TRBV5-1 and TRBJ2-2; possibly TRBD2 for D (6 bases). The CDR3 runs 14 residues. Germline values: CDR1 SGHRS, CDR2 YFSETQ. Trimming shortened V by 4 bases and J by 4 bases, and 11 bases separated the two germline ends. The CDR3 sequence is CASSAGLSTGELFF. CDR3 bases: TGCGCCAGCAGCGCGGGACTGAGCACCGGGGAGCTGTTTTTT. The complete variable domain, with remaining parts taken from reference TRBV5-1 and TRBJ2-2, reads KAGVTQTPRYLIKTRGQQVTLSCSPISGHRSVSWYQQTPGQGLQFLFEYFSETQRNKGNFPGRFSGRQFSNSRSEMNVSTLELGDSALYLCASSAGLSTGELFFGEGSRLTVL.